The rows below give T cell receptor beta chains drawn from one sample of a study of graft-versus-host responses after intestinal transplantation. Repertoires were generated with immunoSEQ multiplex PCR, while TCRdb's copy carries only in-frame clones and drops some. The sample lists 29,000 or so clones, about three quarters occurring once. The sample was ileum tissue, taken 98 days after intestinal transplantation. The receptor source for this set is a human patient who received an intestinal transplant, so some T cells may come from the graft donor. Each CDR3 is given with its conserved first and last residue. Each record gives: J gene, clone size, D gene, V gene, CDR3 protein, CDR3 DNA. A D gene is named only where the DNA matches it firmly. Clone size is stated in some rows and not others, as once, few, many or a class when expanded.

TRBJ2-7	NA	NA	TRBV19	CASSPGGVSYEQYF	TGTGCCAGTAGCCCCGGCGGGGTATCCTACGAGCAGTACTTC
TRBJ2-3	NA	NA	TRBV7-8	CASISGPGGTDTQYF	TGTGCCAGCATCTCGGGGCCCGGAGGCACAGATACGCAGTATTTT
TRBJ2-3	once	TRBD2	TRBV2	CASSEAGAGGTDTQYF	TGTGCCAGCAGTGAAGCGGGGGCGGGGGGGACAGATACGCAGTATTTT
TRBJ2-5	NA	NA	TRBV5-1	CASSSLLDMETQYF	TGCGCCAGCAGCTCGTTACTAGATATGGAGACCCAGTACTTC
TRBJ1-1	NA	TRBD1	TRBV7-3	CASSFGTGAQMNTEAFF	TGTGCCAGCAGCTTCGGGACAGGGGCCCAGATGAACACTGAAGCTTTCTTT
TRBJ2-1	NA	TRBD1	TRBV4-1	CASSQGQGADEQFF	TGCGCCAGCAGCCAGGGGCAGGGGGCCGATGAGCAGTTCTTC
TRBJ2-7	NA	TRBD1	TRBV19	CASSFRPNRDRGTRRSYEQYF	TGTGCCAGTAGTTTTCGACCGAACCGGGACAGGGGGACTAGACGGTCCTACGAGCAGTACTTC
TRBJ2-1	NA	TRBD2	TRBV18	CASSPTLAGGTGEQFF	TGTGCCAGCTCACCAACCCTGGCGGGGGGTACGGGTGAGCAGTTCTTC
TRBJ2-1	NA	TRBD2	TRBV4-2	CASSQALAGGPSEQFF	TGTGCCAGCAGCCAAGCTCTAGCGGGGGGGCCTAGTGAGCAGTTCTTC
TRBJ1-6	NA	TRBD1	TRBV6-5	CASTPGTGQHSPLHF	TGTGCCAGCACCCCTGGGACAGGGCAGCATTCACCCCTCCACTTT
TRBJ1-3	NA	NA	TRBV30	CAWETVPSGNTIYF	TGTGCCTGGGAGACAGTCCCCTCTGGAAACACCATATATTTT
TRBJ1-1	NA	NA	TRBV30	CAWGDQGRNTEAFF	TGTGCCTGGGGGGACCAGGGGCGGAACACTGAAGCTTTCTTT
TRBJ1-1	once	NA	TRBV13	CASSREWTQGTEAFF	TGTGCCAGCAGTCGCGAATGGACACAAGGTACTGAAGCTTTCTTT
TRBJ2-7	NA	NA	TRBV2	CASRRALGFTQGYYEQYF	TGTGCCAGCAGGAGGGCTCTGGGGTTCACCCAAGGGTACTACGAGCAGTACTTC
TRBJ2-5	NA	NA	TRBV6-5	CASSRGETQYF	TGTGCCAGCAGTAGAGGGGAGACCCAGTACTTC
TRBJ1-1	NA	NA	TRBV2	CASTPLNTEAFF	TGTGCCAGCACACCGCTGAACACTGAAGCTTTCTTT
TRBJ1-3	NA	TRBD1	TRBV10-3	CATSRDRGYTIYF	TGTGCCACCTCCCGGGACAGGGGATACACCATATATTTT
TRBJ1-2	NA	TRBD1	TRBV5-4	CASSHPGTELSYGYTF	TGTGCCAGCAGCCACCCCGGGACAGAACTCTCCTATGGCTACACCTTC
TRBJ2-7	few	TRBD1	TRBV12-5	CASGLGIGTGGDEQYF	TGTGCTAGTGGTTTGGGAATTGGGACAGGGGGCGATGAGCAGTACTTC
TRBJ1-3	NA	NA	TRBV5-1	CASSLGQINSGNTIYF	TGCGCCAGCAGCTTGGGCCAGATCAACTCTGGAAACACCATATATTTT
TRBJ2-7	NA	NA	TRBV5-4	CASSWGTGSSQGEQYF	TGTGCCAGCAGCTGGGGTACAGGGTCCAGTCAGGGCGAGCAGTACTTC
TRBJ2-7	NA	TRBD1	TRBV2	CASSDYSTGSYEQYF	TGTGCCAGCAGTGACTATTCGACAGGGTCCTACGAGCAGTACTTC
TRBJ1-1	NA	TRBD1	TRBV7-2	CASSPRDRYTEAFF	TGTGCCAGCAGCCCCCGGGACAGGTACACTGAAGCTTTCTTT
TRBJ1-5	NA	NA	TRBV4-3	CASSQTPNQPQHF	TGCGCCAGCAGCCAGACCCCAAATCAGCCCCAGCATTTT
TRBJ2-1	NA	NA	TRBV9	CASSVAGGANNEQFF	TGTGCCAGCAGCGTAGCTGGGGGGGCTAACAATGAGCAGTTCTTC
TRBJ2-1	NA	TRBD2	TRBV10-2	CASSLAGGQGHEQFF	TGCGCCAGCAGTCTAGCGGGGGGGCAGGGGCATGAGCAGTTCTTC
TRBJ2-7	NA	NA	TRBV27	CASMVGVEQYF	TGTGCCAGCATGGTGGGGGTCGAGCAGTACTTC
TRBJ2-7	NA	TRBD2	TRBV5-1	CASRFTSGGYEQYF	TGCGCCAGCAGATTTACTAGCGGGGGCTACGAGCAGTACTTC
TRBJ1-3	few	NA	TRBV11-2	CASSPVLPLSGNTIYF	TGTGCCAGCAGCCCGGTTCTCCCGCTCTCTGGAAACACCATATATTTT
TRBJ1-2	NA	NA	TRBV5-6	CASSWLETEYGYTF	TGTGCCAGCAGCTGGCTCGAGACAGAGTATGGCTACACCTTC
TRBJ2-3	NA	NA	TRBV6-1	CASSRGGVYTDTQYF	TGTGCCAGCAGCAGGGGGGGGGTCTACACAGATACGCAGTATTTT
TRBJ2-4	NA	TRBD1	TRBV5-1	CASSLTGGGVLKNIQYF	TGCGCCAGCAGCCTAACAGGGGGCGGGGTTCTCAAAAACATTCAGTACTTC
TRBJ2-5	once	TRBD2	TRBV10-3	CAISPRTSGETQYF	TGTGCCATCAGCCCAAGGACTAGCGGGGAGACCCAGTACTTC
TRBJ2-4	NA	NA	TRBV6-5	CASSGPNLGNIQYF	TGTGCCAGCAGTGGCCCCAATTTGGGAAACATTCAGTACTTC
TRBJ2-5	NA	NA	TRBV4-1	CASSPTPGTKETQYF	TGCGCCAGCAGCCCTACGCCGGGGACCAAGGAGACCCAGTACTTC
TRBJ2-7	NA	NA	TRBV5-4	CASSWKGGYEQYF	TGTGCCAGCAGCTGGAAGGGCGGCTACGAGCAGTACTTC
TRBJ2-7	NA	NA	TRBV5-4	CASSGMKTVHYEQYF	TGTGCCAGCAGCGGAATGAAGACAGTTCATTACGAGCAGTACTTC
TRBJ2-7	NA	NA	TRBV9	CASSAHEDGFFPYEQYF	TGTGCCAGCAGCGCCCACGAAGACGGGTTCTTTCCCTACGAGCAGTACTTC
TRBJ2-7	NA	TRBD2	TRBV19	CASSVTSGGYEQYF	TGTGCCAGTAGTGTGACTAGCGGGGGTTACGAGCAGTACTTC
TRBJ2-3	NA	TRBD2	TRBV7-3	CASSPRLAGNTDTQYF	TGTGCCAGCAGCCCAAGACTAGCGGGGAACACAGATACGCAGTATTTT
TRBJ2-7	few	NA	TRBV5-4	CASSSDYTRGEQYF	TGTGCCAGCAGCTCGGACTATACCCGGGGCGAGCAGTACTTC
TRBJ1-1	NA	TRBD1	TRBV2	CASSLRGQGKDTEAFF	TGTGCCAGCAGTCTTAGGGGACAGGGGAAGGACACTGAAGCTTTCTTT
TRBJ2-1	NA	TRBD1	TRBV11-2	CASSLDVSGGYLYNEQFF	TGTGCCAGCAGCTTAGATGTTTCAGGGGGCTATCTTTACAATGAGCAGTTCTTC
TRBJ2-1	NA	NA	TRBV7-9	CASSPGASLFNEQFF	TGTGCCAGCAGCCCCGGGGCTAGCTTATTCAATGAGCAGTTCTTC
TRBJ1-1	NA	NA	TRBV7-2	CASSPPEGRSEAFF	TGTGCCAGCAGCCCCCCCGAGGGGCGATCTGAAGCTTTCTTT
TRBJ1-1	NA	NA	TRBV27	CASSRIQGGSEAFF	TGTGCCAGCAGCCGAATTCAGGGAGGCTCTGAAGCTTTCTTT
TRBJ1-2	NA	NA	TRBV27	CASSRYGKYGYTF	TGTGCCAGCAGTCGGTACGGGAAGTATGGCTACACCTTC
TRBJ2-7	NA	NA	TRBV9	CASSAPSPVSYEQYF	TGTGCCAGCAGCGCCCCTAGTCCCGTTTCCTACGAGCAGTACTTC
TRBJ1-5	NA	TRBD1	TRBV19	CASSIMGQGDNQPQHF	TGTGCCAGTAGTATCATGGGACAGGGTGACAATCAGCCCCAGCATTTT
TRBJ1-6	NA	NA	TRBV30	CACERGNSPLHF	TGTGCCTGTGAGCGGGGAAATTCACCCCTCCACTTT
TRBJ1-3	NA	NA	TRBV12-2	CASRGKRQSSSGNTIYF	TGTGCAAGTCGCGGCAAGAGACAGAGCAGCTCTGGAAACACCATATATTTT
TRBJ1-2	NA	TRBD1	TRBV29-1	CSAPGQGVYGYTF	TGCAGCGCGCCGGGACAGGGGGTCTATGGCTACACCTTC
TRBJ2-1	few	NA	TRBV6-6	CASSPWTGLGEQFF	TGTGCCAGCAGTCCCTGGACGGGACTTGGTGAGCAGTTCTTC